This entry lists 21 T cell receptor beta chains sequenced from one sample in a study of blood T cell repertoires in COVID-19. Clones were sequenced by immunoSEQ multiplex PCR, and TCRdb holds only the in-frame ones, with some missing. Found here are fewer than 300,000 clones, around nine tenths of them singletons; the top ten hold around 1.1%. Specimen: PBMCs or T cells enriched from blood (not recorded which). These TCRs come from a woman aged 30 to 39 who had recovered from COVID-19.

The J gene is TRBJ2-7, the V gene TRBV6-1, with 14 bases that match TRBD2. The CDR3 is 19 residues long. Trimming took 4 bases from V and 2 from J; bases not matched to a gene: 13. CDR1 is MNHNS, CDR2 SASEGT, per germline. This chain's CDR3 is CASSARLAGGPSGTYEQYF. CDR3 nucleotide sequence: TGTGCCAGCAGTGCTCGACTAGCGGGAGGGCCTAGTGGGACCTACGAGCAGTACTTC.

This clone is a singleton in its sample. This chain joins TRBV4-3 and TRBJ1-4, with D hard to call. Trimming took 1 base from V and 5 from J, leaving 5 bases between them. CDR1 LGHNA and CDR2 YSLEER come from the germline V gene. The CDR3 has 13 residues. CDR3 coding DNA: TGCGCCAGCAGCCAAGGTCCGAATGAAAAACTGTTTTTT. Encoded protein: CASSQGPNEKLFF.

This chain uses TRBV9 with TRBJ2-1; TRBD2 agrees at 11 bases. Trimming removed 2 bases from V and 4 bases from J; junction bases left unmatched: 8. Looked up from germline, CDR1 is SGDLS and CDR2 is YYNGEE. This CDR3 has 17 residues. CDR3 DNA sequence: TGTGCCAGCAGCGTGGGGACTAGCGGAGGACTTTACAATGAGCAGTTCTTC. Translating gives CASSVGTSGGLYNEQFF.

The count of this clone is one. The chain uses TRBV29-1 and TRBJ2-7; 11 nucleotides agree with TRBD2. This CDR3 is 13 amino acids long. Germline trimming cut 4 bases from V and 4 bases from J; bases unmatched to any gene: 3. CDR1 is SQVTM, CDR2 ANQGSEA, per germline. This CDR3 is CSVAGTSGYEQYF. CDR3 DNA sequence: TGCAGCGTTGCCGGGACTAGCGGTTACGAGCAGTACTTC.

A single count supports this clone. The J gene is TRBJ1-3, the V gene TRBV5-4, with D unclear. V was pared by 3 bases and J by 3 bases, with 16 bases between. This CDR3 is 16 amino acids long. In germline, CDR1 is SGHNT, CDR2 YYREEE (reference sequence). In nucleotides, the CDR3 is TGTGCCAGCAGCTCTTTCGAGGAACCTGGTGGAAACACCATATATTTT. Translated, it gives CASSSFEEPGGNTIYF.

The V gene is TRBV28, the J gene TRBJ2-7; TRBD1 might be the D (5 bases). Between the trimmed V and J ends, which lost 7 bases and 5 bases, there was a span of 18 bases. This CDR3 is built from 14 residues. Germline-derived CDR1 and CDR2 are MDHEN and SYDVKM. The CDR3 region has the DNA TGTGCCAGCACTGACAGTGGACGATTAAACGAGCAGTACTTC. Its protein is CASTDSGRLNEQYF.

As regards this clone: This same CDR3 is encoded by further DNA sequences in the sample. V usage is TRBV5-1 and J usage is TRBJ2-7; D perhaps matches TRBD1 (5 bases). V was trimmed by 0 bases and J by 0 bases, leaving 7 bases between them. There are 14 residues in the CDR3. From germline, CDR1 is SGHRS and CDR2 YFSETQ. CDR3 in DNA: TGCGCCAGCAGCTTGGGGCAGGGCTCCTACGAGCAGTACTTC. Translation: CASSLGQGSYEQYF.

The genes are TRBV3-1 (or the pseudogene TRBV3-2) and TRBJ2-6, with 9 bases that match TRBD1. The CDR3 sequence is 20 residues long. Trimming took 3 bases from V and 0 from J; bases not matched to a gene: 12. From germline, CDR1 is LGHDT and CDR2 YNNKEL (reference sequence). The CDR3 nucleotides read TGTGCCAGCAGCCACGGGACAGGGCATAGGATAACCTCTGGGGCCAACGTCCTGACTTTC. Amino acid sequence: CASSHGTGHRITSGANVLTF.

The genes are TRBV30 and TRBJ1-1; D is unresolved. Germline loops: CDR1 GTSNPN, CDR2 SVGIG (reference sequence). Trimming took 0 bases from V and 3 from J, leaving 11 bases between them. This CDR3 region has 14 residues. The CDR3 protein is CAWSVGSGYTEAFF. The CDR3 bases are TGTGCCTGGAGTGTGGGGAGTGGGTACACTGAAGCTTTCTTT.

The chain combines TRBV7-3 with TRBJ1-2; the D gene is possibly TRBD1 (6 bases). Trimming stripped 5 bases from V and 1 base from J, with 11 bases between. The V gene's germline CDR1 is SGHTA and CDR2 FQGTGA. CDR3 size: 14 residues. The CDR3 loop reads CASSPQGSNYGYTF. The CDR3 bases are TGTGCCAGCAGCCCTCAGGGGAGTAACTATGGCTACACCTTC.

The gene calls are TRBV27 and TRBJ2-7; 11 bases are shared with TRBD2. J lost 2 bases, V lost 6 bases, and 18 bases had no gene match. The CDR3 extends over 19 amino acids. The germline V gene has CDR1 MNHEY and CDR2 SMNVEV (reference sequence). The CDR3 loop reads CASSHIYLAGGRETYEQYF. The CDR3 coding sequence is TGTGCCAGCAGCCACATCTATCTAGCGGGAGGCCGGGAAACCTACGAGCAGTACTTC.

This chain joins TRBV30 and TRBJ1-4; D not resolved. Germline V gene sequence: CDR1 GTSNPN, CDR2 SVGIG (reference sequence). Between the trimmed V and J ends, which lost 0 bases and 7 bases, there was a span of 6 bases. This CDR3 region has 12 residues. The CDR3: CAWSVPGEKLFF. CDR3 DNA sequence: TGTGCCTGGAGTGTCCCAGGTGAAAAACTGTTTTTT.

The chain has TRBV4-3 and TRBJ2-7; 8 bases line up with TRBD1. Trimming removed 0 bases from V and 4 bases from J; junction bases left unmatched: 5. The CDR3 sequence is 15 residues long. Germline CDR1 is LGHNA and CDR2 is YSLEER. The CDR3 nucleotides read TGCGCCAGCAGCCAAGAGTCCAGGGGGCGATACGAGCAGTACTTC. Protein product: CASSQESRGRYEQYF.

The chain joins TRBV15 to TRBJ1-1; no firm D call. Germline loops: CDR1 LNHNV, CDR2 YYDKDF (reference sequence). V lost 0 bases, J lost 1 base, and 3 bases lay in between. The length of the CDR3 is 13 residues. The DNA for the CDR3 is TGTGCCACCAGCAGAGAGAGGAACACTGAAGCTTTCTTT. Translated, it gives CATSRERNTEAFF.

This clone was found a few times. This sequence joins TRBV28 and TRBJ1-1; the D is unclear. Germline-derived CDR1 and CDR2 are MDHEN and SYDVKM. V shed 8 bases and J shed 0 bases, with 16 bases lying between them. This CDR3 region has 15 residues. The DNA for the CDR3 is TGTGCCAGCCTACAGATTCAATACATGAACACTGAAGCTTTCTTT. Residues: CASLQIQYMNTEAFF.

V usage is TRBV7-2 and J usage is TRBJ2-5; D is perhaps TRBD1 (5 bases). Trimming took off 1 base at V and 1 base at J, with 7 bases between the two ends. Per the germline V gene, CDR1 is SGHTA and CDR2 is FQGNSA. The CDR3 totals 14 residues. The DNA for the CDR3 is TGTGCCAGCAGCTTAGGGGGCTCCCAAGAGACCCAGTACTTC. This sequence encodes CASSLGGSQETQYF.

The chain employs TRBV6-2 or TRBV6-3 and TRBJ2-7, with 14 bases matching TRBD2. The V gene end was trimmed by 5 bases and the J gene end by 3 bases; junction bases not matched to a gene: 9. Germline CDR1 MNHEY, CDR2 SVGEGT. The CDR3 spans 17 residues. The CDR3 spells CASSLGLAGVGVYEQYF. The CDR3 coding sequence is TGTGCCAGCAGTCTGGGACTAGCGGGAGTTGGGGTCTACGAGCAGTACTTC.

The gene calls are TRBV3-1 (or the pseudogene TRBV3-2) and TRBJ1-5, with D hard to call. V gave up 1 base and J gave up 1 base, with 5 bases separating them. Germline-derived CDR1 and CDR2 are LGHDT and YNNKEL (reference sequence). The CDR3 contains 14 residues. The CDR3 DNA is TGTGCCAGCAGCCAAGCCCGGAGCAATCAGCCCCAGCATTTT. Its protein is CASSQARSNQPQHF.

The chain links TRBV28 to TRBJ1-2; perhaps TRBD1 as D (6 bases). Germline-derived CDR1 and CDR2 are MDHEN and SYDVKM. The CDR3 is 14 amino acids. CDR3: CASGTTGSGRGYTF. CDR3 nucleotides: TGTGCAAGCGGGACAACAGGGAGTGGTAGGGGCTACACCTTC.

This chain links TRBV4-3 with TRBJ2-3, with D perhaps TRBD1 (5 bases). The CDR3 is made up of 13 amino acids. The germline V and J ends were trimmed by 8 bases and 6 bases, with 15 bases remaining between them. The V gene's germline CDR1 is LGHNA and CDR2 YSLEER. This CDR3 reads CASAGALGDTQYF. The CDR3 nucleotides are TGCGCCAGCGCTGGGGCGCTGGGGGATACGCAGTATTTT.

This sequence joins TRBV28 and TRBJ1-1; D gene unclear. Trimming took off 6 bases at V and 3 bases at J, with 14 bases between the two ends. This CDR3 spans 14 amino acids. Germline loops: CDR1 MDHEN, CDR2 SYDVKM. The CDR3 DNA is TGTGCCAGCAGCCGTGTAGGAGAATACACTGAAGCTTTCTTT. Translating it yields CASSRVGEYTEAFF.